The T cell receptor (beta chain) described here comes from a study of T-cell reconstitution after alpha-beta-depleted transplantation in children. With V trimmed by 4 bases and J by 7 bases, 9 bases remained unmatched. CDR3 length equals 14 residues. Germline loops: CDR1 SQVTM, CDR2 ANQGSEA. Note on this clonotype: What it binds is not known.

The study's findings and limits: Some patients' high day-60 TCRbeta diversity was attributed to recipient cells surviving conditioning. T-cell numbers and diversity, one year after transplant, stemmed largely from T cells that were newly produced. After transplant, at about two months, alpha-beta T cells were reportedly derived from several hundred expanded graft clones.

A TCRbeta library incorporating unique molecular identifiers was prepared. TCRdb itself ran the PCR reads through MiXCR, one entry per CDR3 protein. Among about 7,900 distinct CDR3 sequences listed, 30% were seen once. The rearrangement uses TRBV29-1 and TRBJ2-3, with 9 bases fitting TRBD1. This sequence originates from a boy younger than two who had a stem cell transplant for SCID, so the T cells may come from the graft donor. The sample here was peripheral blood, taken 60 days after TCRalphabeta/CD19-depleted stem cell transplant. The CDR3 protein is CSVVTGQGKNTQYF. DNA for the CDR3: TGCAGCGTTGTAACTGGACAGGGGAAAAATACGCAGTATTTT.